The 28 T cell receptor beta chains presented below share a single source sample, sequenced in a study of shared clonotypes between healthy human individuals. Sequencing was performed with immunoSEQ multiplex PCR; in TCRdb, only in-frame clones are kept and a portion is missing. The data hold roughly 110,000 clones, with about 71% observed a single time. The sample was memory CD8+ T cells sorted from blood. Subset specified: CD45RO+ cells pooled with CCR7-negative TemRA cells. The receptors were sampled from a woman aged 25 to 45 in good health.

This sequence joins TRBV29-1 and TRBJ2-3, with D perhaps matching TRBD1 or TRBD2 (6 bases each). This CDR3 comprises 18 residues. Germline-derived CDR1 and CDR2 are SQVTM and ANQGSEA. Trimming shortened V by 6 bases and J by 0 bases, and 25 bases separated the two germline ends. In nucleotides, the CDR3 is TGCAGCGTCCCCGGGGTGGCGGGACACGCTACGAGCACAGATACGCAGTATTTT. The encoded protein is CSVPGVAGHATSTDTQYF.

The chain couples TRBV28 to TRBJ1-5; D ambiguous. The length of the CDR3 is 15 residues. V gave up 3 bases and J gave up 0 bases, with 9 bases separating them. Per the germline V gene, CDR1 is MDHEN and CDR2 is SYDVKM. In DNA, the CDR3 is TGTGCCAGCAGTTTTCGAGGTTTTAGCAATCAGCCCCAGCATTTT. Protein product: CASSFRGFSNQPQHF.

This chain connects TRBV4-1 to TRBJ1-5; the D is unclear. Germline V gene sequence: CDR1 MGHRA, CDR2 YSYEKL. The V gene lost 3 bases and the J gene lost 4 bases, with 10 bases spanning the gap. This CDR3 has 14 residues. CDR3 coding DNA: TGCGCCAGCAGCCATATCGGTAGAAATCAGCCCCAGCATTTT. Residues: CASSHIGRNQPQHF.

This clone was counted between two and nine times. This chain links TRBV2 with TRBJ2-7; tentatively, D is TRBD2 (6 bases). The CDR3 has 15 amino acids. V lost 5 bases to trimming and J lost 0 bases, with 14 bases between them. Germline V gene lookup returns CDR1 SNHLY and CDR2 FYNNEI. Here the CDR3 DNA reads TGTGCCAGCAGTTCCTGGCGGGACCCCTCCTACGAGCAGTACTTC. Protein: CASSSWRDPSYEQYF.

V usage is TRBV7-3 and J usage is TRBJ2-7; 7 bases are shared with TRBD1. The V gene end was trimmed by 5 bases and the J gene end by 3 bases; junction bases not matched to a gene: 4. Germline lookup yields CDR1 SGHTA and CDR2 FQGTGA. The CDR3 runs 13 residues. The CDR3 bases are TGTGCCAGCAGCCAAGGGGGCAGCTACGAGCAGTACTTC. This encodes CASSQGGSYEQYF.

This clone was seen repeatedly, ten times or more. This chain connects TRBV27 to TRBJ2-7; 10 bases fit TRBD2. V trimming: 4 bases; J trimming: 4 bases; junction bases outside the gene matches: 4. Looked up from germline, CDR1 is MNHEY and CDR2 is SMNVEV (reference sequence). The length of the CDR3 is 14 residues. The CDR3 region is CASSSLAGEYEQYF. In DNA, the CDR3 is TGTGCCAGCAGTTCCCTAGCGGGAGAGTACGAGCAGTACTTC.

This clone was found many times. The V call is TRBV4-2, the J call TRBJ2-7; TRBD2 matches at 7 bases. V gave up 5 bases and J gave up 6 bases; unmatched junction bases: 16. The CDR3 extends over 16 amino acids. Germline CDR1 is LGHNA and CDR2 is YNFKEQ. DNA for the CDR3: TGTGCCAGCAGCTTACTTGCGGGAGTAGGGGTGGGCGAGCAGTACTTC. Residues: CASSLLAGVGVGEQYF.

The chain joins TRBV25-1 to TRBJ1-2; maybe TRBD1 (5 bases). Germline CDR1 and CDR2: MGHDK and SYGVNS. Trimming took off 6 bases at V and 5 bases at J, with 13 bases between the two ends. The CDR3 covers 13 residues. CDR3 nucleotides: TGTGCCAGCAGCGCCGGGACCAATTATGGCTACACCTTC. It encodes CASSAGTNYGYTF.

In DNA form, the CDR3 reads TGTGCCAGCAGAGGACTATCCCCTCCCCTCGAGCAGTACTTC. Its protein is CASRGLSPPLEQYF. This chain uses TRBV27 with TRBJ2-7, with D possibly TRBD2 on 6 matching bases. CDR3 size: 14 residues. V lost 6 bases, J lost 6 bases, and 18 bases lay in between. Germline V lookup: CDR1 MNHEY, CDR2 SMNVEV (reference sequence).

This clone was counted between two and nine times. V and J are TRBV18 and TRBJ1-3; 7 bases map to TRBD1. The germline V gene has CDR1 KGHSH and CDR2 LQKENI. V trimming: 2 bases; J trimming: 0 bases; junction bases outside the gene matches: 10. CDR3 length: 18 residues. CDR3: CASSPSRTGAYSGNTIYF. CDR3 coding DNA: TGTGCCAGCTCACCATCAAGGACAGGCGCATACTCTGGAAACACCATATATTTT.

This clone was seen a handful of times. The V and J genes are TRBV6-1 and TRBJ1-3; 7 bases line up with TRBD1. The CDR3 sequence is 15 residues long. Trimming at V came to 11 bases and at J to 0 bases, leaving 10 bases not matched to a gene. In germline, CDR1 is MNHNS, CDR2 SASEGT. CDR3 in DNA: TGTGCCTTAACTCGGGACAGCGCCTCTGGAAACACCATATATTTT. Translated: CALTRDSASGNTIYF.

This chain links TRBV7-8 with TRBJ2-1; D call uncertain. From germline, CDR1 is SGHVS and CDR2 FQNEAQ. The length of the CDR3 is 16 residues. Deletions cut 6 bases from V and 0 bases from J, with 15 bases between. The CDR3 reads CASSPWIPLSYNEQFF. The CDR3 DNA reads TGTGCCAGCAGTCCTTGGATACCCCTCTCCTACAATGAGCAGTTCTTC.

V and J are TRBV11-2 and TRBJ2-1; D is unclear. The CDR3 sequence is 11 residues long. Germline CDR1 SGHAT, CDR2 FQNNGV. V lost 4 bases to trimming and J lost 10 bases, with 8 bases between them. CDR3 nucleotide sequence: TGTGCCAGCAGCTCCAATTCCGAGCAGTTCTTC. Translation: CASSSNSEQFF.

The chain couples TRBV5-1 to TRBJ2-7, with D maybe TRBD2 (6 bases). The CDR3 extends over 15 amino acids. V lost 0 bases and J lost 6, with 16 bases in between. CDR1 is SGHRS and CDR2 is YFSETQ in the germline V gene. Here the CDR3 DNA reads TGCGCCAGCAGCTTGGGTGGGGCGGGATCCCCCGAGCAGTACTTC. It specifies CASSLGGAGSPEQYF.

CDR3: CASSDSGGRETQYF. CDR3 sequence (DNA): TGTGCCAGCAGTGATAGCGGGGGGCGAGAGACCCAGTACTTC. J is TRBJ2-5 and V is TRBV25-1; 10 bases align to TRBD2. V was clipped by 3 bases and J by 4 bases; unmatched bases: 2. Germline CDR1 MGHDK, CDR2 SYGVNS. The CDR3 runs to 14 residues. The whole variable domain, remainder taken from reference TRBV25-1 and TRBJ2-5, is EADIYQTPRYLVIGTGKKITLECSQTMGHDKMYWYQQDPGMELHLIHYSYGVNSTEKGDLSSESTVSRIRTEHFPLTLESARPSHTSQYLCASSDSGGRETQYFGPGTRLLVL.

This clone appeared a single time. This chain uses TRBV12-5 with TRBJ2-7; D is perhaps TRBD1 (7 bases). There are 19 residues in the CDR3. Trimming removed 0 bases from V and 2 bases from J, with 23 bases in between. Germline CDR1 reads LGHNT; CDR2 reads FRNRAP. The CDR3 reads CASGLVRPLRGWTTYEQYF. The CDR3 DNA sequence: TGTGCTAGTGGTTTGGTAAGGCCCCTCAGGGGGTGGACTACCTACGAGCAGTACTTC.

V usage is TRBV7-2 and J usage is TRBJ2-2, with TRBD2 as a possible D gene (6 bases). CDR1 is SGHTA and CDR2 is FQGNSA in the germline V gene. V was shortened by 0 bases and J by 3 bases, with 11 bases between the two germline ends. CDR3 length: 16 residues. CDR3 sequence: CASSLAGGGYTGELFF. For the CDR3, the DNA is TGTGCCAGCAGCTTAGCGGGAGGAGGGTACACCGGGGAGCTGTTTTTT.

This chain connects TRBV7-6 to TRBJ2-3; a weak D match, TRBD1 (5 bases). Germline V gene lookup returns CDR1 SGHVS and CDR2 FNYEAQ. V was shortened by 1 base and J by 2 bases, with 7 bases between the two germline ends. This CDR3 is 14 amino acids long. The CDR3 is CASSLEGATDTQYF. The CDR3 coding sequence is TGTGCCAGCAGCTTAGAAGGGGCCACAGATACGCAGTATTTT. The whole variable domain, filled in from reference TRBV7-6 and TRBJ2-3, reads GAGVSQSPRYKVTKRGQDVALRCDPISGHVSLYWYRQALGQGPEFLTYFNYEAQQDKSGLPNDRFSAERPEGSISTLTIQRTEQRDSAMYRCASSLEGATDTQYFGPGTRLTVL.

This clone has only a few counts. V is TRBV5-4 and J is TRBJ2-7; perhaps TRBD2 as D (5 bases). V lost 0 bases to trimming and J lost 2 bases, with 9 bases between them. The V gene's germline CDR1 is SGHNT and CDR2 YYREEE (reference sequence). There are 14 residues in the CDR3. The CDR3 DNA reads TGTGCCAGCAGCTTGGAGTCTAGCCCCTACGAGCAGTACTTC. Protein sequence: CASSLESSPYEQYF. Full variable domain (outside the CDR3, taken from reference TRBV5-4 and TRBJ2-7): ETGVTQSPTHLIKTRGQQVTLRCSSQSGHNTVSWYQQALGQGPQFIFQYYREEENGRGNFPPRFSGLQFPNYSSELNVNALELDDSALYLCASSLESSPYEQYFGPGTRLTVT.

This sequence joins TRBV10-3 and TRBJ2-2; the D gene is possibly TRBD1 (5 bases). This CDR3 comprises 14 residues. The germline V and J ends were trimmed by 8 bases and 5 bases, with 15 bases remaining between them. Looked up from germline, CDR1 is ENHRY and CDR2 is SYGVKD. The CDR3 DNA is TGTGCCATCTCCAGGGCCGTCGAAACCGGGGAGCTGTTTTTT. This sequence encodes CAISRAVETGELFF.

V and J are TRBV6-5 and TRBJ1-1; possible D gene TRBD1, 6 bases. The germline gives CDR1 MNHEY, CDR2 SVGAGI. The V end was cut by 10 bases, the J end by 8 bases, with 11 bases between. This CDR3 is built from 10 residues. The CDR3 reads CATNRVEAFF. The CDR3 DNA reads TGTGCCACCAACAGGGTGGAAGCTTTCTTT.

This clone was detected only once. The genes are TRBV9 and TRBJ2-7, with D maybe TRBD2 (6 bases). CDR3 length: 14 amino acids. Germline assignment: CDR1 SGDLS and CDR2 YYNGEE. V was clipped by 3 bases and J by 0 bases, with 10 bases between them. The CDR3 DNA reads as TGTGCCAGCAGCGAAGGAGGGATCTCCTACGAGCAGTACTTC. Translation: CASSEGGISYEQYF.

V gene TRBV7-8 combines with J gene TRBJ2-5; no reliable D call. The J call could be wrong; TRBJ2-7 is a better fit for the DNA end. Per the germline V gene, CDR1 is SGHVS and CDR2 is FQNEAQ. This CDR3 spans 13 amino acids. The CDR3 nucleotides read TGTGCCAGCAGCTTATTTGCCCCGTACGAGCAGTACTTC. Residues: CASSLFAPYEQYF.

This clone was counted many times. The chain has TRBV6-1 and TRBJ1-2; perhaps TRBD1 as D (6 bases). Trimming stripped 1 base from V and 5 bases from J, with 14 bases between. The germline CDR1 and CDR2 sequences are MNHNS and SASEGT. The CDR3 has 15 amino acids. CDR3 sequence (DNA): TGTGCCAGCAGTGAAGAAGCAGGGGCAAGATATGGCTACACCTTC. Residues: CASSEEAGARYGYTF.

The chain joins TRBV2 to TRBJ1-1, with no clear D. Between the trimmed V and J ends, which lost 8 bases and 6 bases, there was a span of 13 bases. CDR1 SNHLY and CDR2 FYNNEI come from the germline V gene. The CDR3 runs to 12 residues. In DNA, the CDR3 is TGTGCCAGCGGACTCAGAAGGGCTGAAGCTTTCTTT. The encoded protein is CASGLRRAEAFF.

The genes are TRBV2 and TRBJ1-5; D unresolved. Germline lookup yields CDR1 SNHLY and CDR2 FYNNEI. This CDR3 is 17 amino acids long. The V gene lost 1 base and the J gene lost 0 bases, with 13 bases spanning the gap. For the CDR3, the DNA is TGTGCCAGCAGTGAAGAGGTGGTCTTGAATAGCAATCAGCCCCAGCATTTT. This gives the protein CASSEEVVLNSNQPQHF. Combining the CDR3 with reference TRBV2 and TRBJ1-5 gives the whole variable domain EPEVTQTPSHQVTQMGQEVILRCVPISNHLYFYWYRQILGQKVEFLVSFYNNEISEKSEIFDDQFSVERPDGSNFTLKIRSTKLEDSAMYFCASSEEVVLNSNQPQHFGDGTRLSIL.

This clone was recorded only once. The V and J genes are TRBV29-1 and TRBJ2-5, with D hard to call. The DNA end is more similar to TRBJ2-7, so the J call may be wrong. Germline V gene lookup returns CDR1 SQVTM and CDR2 ANQGSEA. CDR3 length equals 11 residues. In DNA, the CDR3 is TGCAGCGTTAGAAACGGTTACGAGCAGTACTTC. Encoded protein: CSVRNGYEQYF.

CDR3 nucleotide sequence: TGTGCCACCAGCAGAGGGAGACGGGTCCGCGAGCAGTACTTC. Its protein is CATSRGRRVREQYF. The rearrangement uses TRBV15 and TRBJ2-7; D is ambiguous. The CDR3 is 14 amino acids. Trimming removed 1 base at V and 6 bases at J, with 13 bases between. Germline V gene sequence: CDR1 LNHNV, CDR2 YYDKDF (reference sequence).